The rows below give T cell receptor beta chains drawn from one sample of a study of PD-1 blockade in mismatch repair-deficient tumors. Data came from immunoSEQ multiplex PCR; TCRdb stores just in-frame clones and leaves some out. The data show over 75,000 clones, with approximately 81% seen just once and more than 2.5% held by the top ten. The sequences come from peripheral blood, collected 12 weeks after starting pembrolizumab. The source of these receptors is an adult with mismatch repair-deficient cancer. Both conserved end residues are trimmed from each CDR3.

V	J	CDR3
TRBV19	TRBJ2-3	ATEGNTDTQY
TRBV27	TRBJ2-1	ASTISGVNEQF
TRBV27	TRBJ1-5	ASRVGSVSNQPQH
TRBV27	TRBJ2-2	ASAGTGLTGELF
TRBV21-1	TRBJ1-1	ASSKVGAREAF
TRBV2	TRBJ2-5	ASSEQPGQAGGARETQY
TRBV2	TRBJ1-1	ASSRTGYTEAF
TRBV5-4	TRBJ2-7	ASRPGLAAYEQY
TRBV7-9	TRBJ1-2	ASSLQPRTPNYGYT
TRBV5-1	TRBJ2-7	ASSLVFRGEQY
TRBV11-2	TRBJ2-7	ASSLGGDWSKQY
TRBV9	TRBJ2-3	ASSVEAASTDTQY
TRBV5-1	TRBJ1-2	ASSPGQGYGYT
TRBV6-4	TRBJ2-5	ASSGLAGETQY
TRBV4-3	TRBJ1-5	ASSQGRGSQPQH
TRBV6-5	TRBJ1-1	ASSYGPNTEAF
TRBV29-1	TRBJ1-2	SVEGGAT
TRBV2	TRBJ1-3	ASTQPGTIY
TRBV6-6	TRBJ2-7	ASRGLAGPSYEQY
TRBV7-6	TRBJ1-3	ASSSLAGRGRNTIY
TRBV11-3	TRBJ2-1	ASSRGRSDEQF
TRBV6-5	TRBJ2-7	ASSYLGEGYEQY
TRBV4-1	TRBJ1-2	ASSQEPPRGVSEYGYT
TRBV5-6	TRBJ2-1	ASSLGQYNEQF
TRBV5-1	TRBJ1-2	ASSGSILSGYT
TRBV5-4	TRBJ1-2	ASSFGGNGYT
TRBV7-9	TRBJ1-2	ASSRDKNPSAYGYT
TRBV2	TRBJ1-4	ASSRDRGYEKLF
TRBV2	TRBJ2-1	ASSEAAGTLTSSYNEQF
TRBV5-1	TRBJ1-1	ASSPGTVSTEAF
TRBV18	TRBJ2-7	ASSPNNGQGANEQY